The 28 T cell receptor beta chains reported below all come from one sample, sequenced in a study of T cells in Graves' hyperthyroidism and ophthalmopathy. Regions amplified from RNA transcripts were the TCR beta CDR3 regions. Researchers ran a first-round RT-PCR on the TCR CDR3 using the HTBI primer set. MiXCR, applied by TCRdb to the multiplex PCR reads, yields one record per CDR3 protein. The sample has around 690,000 distinct CDR3 sequences; approximately 15% are singletons. Sequenced sample: blood. These receptor sequences come from a man between 45 and 60 years old with Graves' hyperthyroidism.

This clonotype was picked up many times. V is TRBV6-2 or TRBV6-3 and J is TRBJ2-3, with 11 positions matching TRBD2. V dropped 4 bases and J dropped 2; count of bases not matched to a gene: 11. CDR1 is MNHEY and CDR2 is SVGEGT in the germline V gene. The CDR3 consists of 18 residues. For the CDR3, the DNA is TGTGCCAGCAGTTGGTTGATAGCGGGAGGGCCAGACACAGATACGCAGTATTTT. This encodes CASSWLIAGGPDTDTQYF.

This clonotype was counted between two and nine times. The chain links TRBV10-3 to TRBJ2-7; a possible D gene is TRBD1 (5 bases). V lost 2 bases and J lost 2, with 7 bases in between. The CDR3 extends over 13 amino acids. The germline V gene has CDR1 ENHRY and CDR2 SYGVKD. In DNA, the CDR3 is TGTGCCATCAGTGAGCCGACAGCCTACGAGCAGTACTTC. Protein product: CAISEPTAYEQYF.

Note on this clonotype: This may stem from a read error, because a much larger clone lies one nucleotide away. The rearrangement links TRBV27 to TRBJ2-7; tentatively, D is TRBD1 (6 bases). CDR1 is MNHEY and CDR2 is SMNVEV in the germline V gene (reference sequence). CDR3 length: 14 residues. This chain's CDR3 is CTSSSRQVSYEQYF. DNA of the CDR3: TGTACCAGCAGTTCTCGACAGGTATCCTACGAGCAGTACTTC.

This clonotype was seen many times. This chain uses TRBV12-3 or TRBV12-4 with TRBJ2-1, with TRBD1 as a possible D gene (5 bases). Trimming removed 5 bases from V and 9 bases from J, with 26 bases in between. The CDR3 has 17 amino acids. The CDR3 loop is CASSHTFGQGELSEQFF. Written as DNA, the CDR3 is TGTGCCAGCAGTCACACCTTTGGGCAGGGCGAGCTCAGTGAGCAGTTCTTC.

This clonotype was seen a few times. The chain combines TRBV7-2 with TRBJ2-3; D is tentatively TRBD1 or TRBD2 (5 bases each). Germline CDR1 is SGHTA and CDR2 is FQGNSA. This CDR3 region has 15 residues. Trimming took 1 base from V and 2 from J, leaving 10 bases between them. The CDR3 protein is CASSLDGAYTDTQYF. Written as DNA, the CDR3 is TGTGCCAGCAGCTTAGACGGGGCATACACAGATACGCAGTATTTT.

V gene TRBV13 combines with J gene TRBJ2-7; TRBD2 might be the D (6 bases). V was clipped by 4 bases and J by 2 bases, with 12 bases between them. The CDR3 spans 14 residues. Germline CDR1 is PRHDT and CDR2 is FYEKMQ (reference sequence). The CDR3 spells CASSSIGGAYEQYF. In DNA form, the CDR3 reads TGTGCCAGCAGCTCCATCGGGGGTGCCTACGAGCAGTACTTC.

In this sample, this clonotype turned up many times. The chain uses TRBV5-1 and TRBJ1-1; D may be TRBD1 (5 bases). There are 16 residues in the CDR3. Germline V gene data show CDR1 as SGHRS and CDR2 as YFSETQ. V gave up 2 bases and J gave up 6 bases, with 20 bases separating them. The CDR3 here is CASSFSSTQGASEAFF. The CDR3 DNA is TGCGCCAGCAGCTTTAGCTCCACTCAGGGAGCTTCTGAAGCTTTCTTT.

The chain joins TRBV4-1 to TRBJ1-2, with D unresolved. The CDR3 is 15 residues long. Germline V gene sequence: CDR1 MGHRA, CDR2 YSYEKL. V lost 4 bases and J lost 8, with 20 bases in between. The DNA for the CDR3 is TGCGCCAGCAGCCGATTCCACTCCCCGGAGCCGGGCTACACCTTC. This codes for CASSRFHSPEPGYTF.

At least ten counts were recorded for this clonotype. The V gene is TRBV29-1, the J gene TRBJ1-5, with D possibly matching TRBD1 (5 bases). The length of the CDR3 is 14 residues. V was pared by 4 bases and J by 5 bases, with 15 bases between. Per the germline V gene, CDR1 is SQVTM and CDR2 is ANQGSEA. The CDR3 loop reads CSVVEQAGHQPQHF. Here the CDR3 DNA reads TGCAGCGTTGTTGAGCAGGCAGGGCATCAGCCCCAGCATTTT.

Only a few counts were recorded for this clonotype. This chain links TRBV29-1 with TRBJ2-3, with D perhaps TRBD2 (6 bases). This CDR3 is built from 13 residues. V was cut by 0 bases and J by 4 bases, with 8 bases left in between. Germline CDR1 reads SQVTM; CDR2 reads ANQGSEA. The CDR3 region has the DNA TGCAGCGTTGAAGAGGGCGGGGCAGATACGCAGTATTTT. Translated, it gives CSVEEGGADTQYF.

The V and J genes are TRBV28 and TRBJ2-7; TRBD2 might be the D (7 bases). The length of the CDR3 is 16 residues. Germline-derived CDR1 and CDR2 are MDHEN and SYDVKM. Trimming removed 6 bases from V and 4 bases from J, with 22 bases in between. The CDR3 DNA is TGTGCCAGCAGAGGGGGGGGGGGAGGCCCCTGGTACGAGCAGTACTTC. Translated, it gives CASRGGGGGPWYEQYF.

The rearrangement joins TRBV9 to TRBJ2-3; D might be TRBD1 (5 bases). Deletions cut 2 bases from V and 5 bases from J, with 18 bases between. CDR1 is SGDLS, CDR2 YYNGEE, per germline. The CDR3 sequence is 16 residues long. CDR3 sequence reads: CASSVASSRRGDTQYF. The CDR3 bases are TGTGCCAGCAGCGTCGCATCGAGTCGAAGGGGAGATACGCAGTATTTT.

In its sample, this clonotype was seen a few times. This chain's CDR3 is CASSSRIQRESLTDTQYF. Written as DNA, the CDR3 is TGTGCCAGCAGCTCCCGCATTCAGCGGGAGAGTCTAACAGATACGCAGTATTTT. This chain uses TRBV27 with TRBJ2-3; the match to TRBD2 covers 8 bases. V trimming: 6 bases; J trimming: 3 bases; junction bases outside the gene matches: 17. CDR1 and CDR2 (germline): MNHEY, SMNVEV (reference sequence). The CDR3 length is 18 residues.

The chain couples TRBV2 to TRBJ2-3; 12 bases are a match to TRBD2. The CDR3 has 15 residues. Germline V lookup: CDR1 SNHLY, CDR2 FYNNEI. Losses at the gene ends were 7 bases for V and 4 bases for J; bases not matched to a gene: 6. The CDR3 loop reads CASTPSGRAADTQYF. The CDR3 region has the DNA TGTGCCAGCACTCCTAGCGGGAGGGCCGCAGATACGCAGTATTTT.

This clonotype occurred many times. CDR3 protein: CAWEVGGQETQYF. CDR3 DNA: TGTGCCTGGGAGGTCGGGGGTCAAGAGACCCAGTACTTC. The rearrangement links TRBV30 to TRBJ2-5; a possible D gene is TRBD2 (6 bases). Germline values: CDR1 GTSNPN, CDR2 SVGIG (reference sequence). The V end was cut by 5 bases, the J end by 2 bases, with 12 bases between. The CDR3 totals 13 residues.

The V call is TRBV27, the J call TRBJ2-5; 7 bases are shared with TRBD2. The germline V gene encodes CDR1 MNHEY and CDR2 SMNVEV (reference sequence). Losses at the gene ends were 2 bases for V and 5 bases for J; bases not matched to a gene: 11. The CDR3 has 16 residues. In DNA form, the CDR3 reads TGTGCCAGCAGTTTAGGGCGGGAGTTTGACTTGGAGACCCAGTACTTC. Its translation is CASSLGREFDLETQYF.

V usage is TRBV9 and J usage is TRBJ2-3; 11 nucleotides align to TRBD2. The CDR3 loop spans 16 amino acids. CDR1 and CDR2 from the germline V gene are SGDLS and YYNGEE. V dropped 3 bases and J dropped 6; count of bases not matched to a gene: 9. CDR3 DNA: TGTGCCAGCAGCGACAGTCCGGGACTAGCGGTGGATACGCAGTATTTT. Translated: CASSDSPGLAVDTQYF. The whole variable domain, filled in from reference TRBV9 and TRBJ2-3, reads DSGVTQTPKHLITATGQRVTLRCSPRSGDLSVYWYQQSLDQGLQFLIQYYNGEERAKGNILERFSAQQFPDLHSELNLSSLELGDSALYFCASSDSPGLAVDTQYFGPGTRLTVL.

This chain uses TRBV2 with TRBJ2-7; possible D gene TRBD1, 6 bases. Germline values: CDR1 SNHLY, CDR2 FYNNEI. V was cut by 9 bases and J by 7 bases, with 19 bases left in between. The CDR3 length is 13 residues. The CDR3 is CASFPGTTGEQYF. The CDR3 DNA is TGTGCCAGTTTCCCGGGGACAACAGGAGAGCAGTACTTC.

The chain combines TRBV27 with TRBJ2-5; 15 nucleotides agree with TRBD2. The CDR3 runs 18 residues. Looked up from germline, CDR1 is MNHEY and CDR2 is SMNVEV (reference sequence). Trimming removed 6 bases from V and 4 bases from J; junction bases left unmatched: 12. CDR3 DNA sequence: TGTGCCAGCAGCAAAGGGACTAGCGGGAGGCTCCGGGGAGAGACCCAGTACTTC. The encoded protein is CASSKGTSGRLRGETQYF.

In its sample, this clonotype was seen many times. It may be a read error: a sequence one base away is much more abundant. The DNA for the CDR3 is TGTGCCAGCAGCTTATGGACAGATACGCAGTATTTT. This gives the protein CASSLWTDTQYF. The chain has TRBV7-2 and TRBJ2-3; D is unresolved. Trimming cost V 2 bases and J 3 bases, with 3 bases left between them. The CDR3 contains 12 residues. The germline gives CDR1 SGHTA, CDR2 FQGNSA.

This clonotype was seen repeatedly, ten times or more. V gene TRBV2 combines with J gene TRBJ1-4, with unresolved D. CDR1 and CDR2 from the germline V gene are SNHLY and FYNNEI. The CDR3 runs 14 residues. Trimming left V 2 bases short and J 4 bases short, with 8 bases between. CDR3 residues: CASSESQVNEKLFF. The CDR3 nucleotides are TGTGCCAGCAGTGAATCTCAGGTTAATGAAAAACTGTTTTTT.

This sequence joins TRBV4-3 and TRBJ2-1, with TRBD2 as a possible D gene (6 bases). Between the trimmed V and J ends, which lost 0 bases and 10 bases, there was a span of 10 bases. CDR3 length: 13 residues. CDR1 and CDR2 from the germline V gene are LGHNA and YSLEER. The DNA of the CDR3 is TGCGCCAGCAGCCAAGAGAGGGCGGGGGAGCAGTTCTTC. Protein product: CASSQERAGEQFF.

On this clonotype itself: A much larger clonotype is one base distant, so this may be a read error. The CDR3 does not close with the conserved phenylalanine or tryptophan, likely indicating a read error. The V call is TRBV14, the J call TRBJ2-3; no clear D. The CDR3 consists of 15 residues. Trimming took off 1 base at V and 1 base at J, with 9 bases between the two ends. The germline CDR1 and CDR2 sequences are SGHDN and FVKESK. CDR3 DNA: TGTGCCAGCAGCCAAGTATGGATGGGCACAGATACGCAGTATTAT. It specifies CASSQVWMGTDTQYY.

Ten or more counts support this clonotype. The chain uses TRBV7-2 and TRBJ2-7, with 8 bases matching TRBD2. CDR3 length: 15 amino acids. Trimming at V came to 0 bases and at J to 3 bases, leaving 4 bases not matched to a gene. Per germline, CDR1 SGHTA and CDR2 FQGNSA. The chain's CDR3 is CASSLASGSLYEQYF. CDR3 nucleotide sequence: TGTGCCAGCAGCTTAGCCAGCGGGAGTCTCTACGAGCAGTACTTC.

This clonotype came up many times. The CDR3 protein is CASSLWGTSSTDTQYF. CDR3 nucleotide sequence: TGTGCCAGCAGCTTATGGGGGACATCTAGCACAGATACGCAGTATTTT. V gene TRBV7-9 combines with J gene TRBJ2-3, with a possible D match to TRBD1 (6 bases). Germline CDR1 SEHNR, CDR2 FQNEAQ (reference sequence). Trimming stripped 2 bases from V and 0 bases from J, with 12 bases between. This CDR3 has 16 amino acids.

This clonotype was recorded at least ten times. The chain recombines TRBV6-1 with TRBJ1-2; no clear D gene. The CDR3 contains 13 residues. V gave up 7 bases and J gave up 3 bases, with 12 bases separating them. CDR1 and CDR2 (germline): MNHNS, SASEGT. CDR3 region: CASTPALHYGYTF. In nucleotides, the CDR3 is TGTGCCAGCACGCCAGCCCTTCACTATGGCTACACCTTC.

This clonotype was counted only a few times. V and J are TRBV10-3 and TRBJ2-7, with TRBD1 identical over 7 bases. The CDR3 runs 13 residues. With 10 bases clipped from V and 3 bases from J, the junction kept 9 bases outside the gene matches. The germline V gene encodes CDR1 ENHRY and CDR2 SYGVKD. The CDR3 loop reads CATTLGQDYEQYF. The CDR3 DNA follows: TGTGCCACCACCCTTGGACAGGACTACGAGCAGTACTTC.

This clonotype was counted many times. J is TRBJ2-5 and V is TRBV11-2; D is perhaps TRBD1 (5 bases). The CDR3 length is 15 residues. Germline CDR1 reads SGHAT; CDR2 reads FQNNGV. Trimming left V 4 bases short and J 4 bases short, with 16 bases between. Here the CDR3 reads CASSSTRRTPETQYF. The CDR3 DNA follows: TGTGCCAGCAGCTCCACCCGCCGGACACCAGAGACCCAGTACTTC.